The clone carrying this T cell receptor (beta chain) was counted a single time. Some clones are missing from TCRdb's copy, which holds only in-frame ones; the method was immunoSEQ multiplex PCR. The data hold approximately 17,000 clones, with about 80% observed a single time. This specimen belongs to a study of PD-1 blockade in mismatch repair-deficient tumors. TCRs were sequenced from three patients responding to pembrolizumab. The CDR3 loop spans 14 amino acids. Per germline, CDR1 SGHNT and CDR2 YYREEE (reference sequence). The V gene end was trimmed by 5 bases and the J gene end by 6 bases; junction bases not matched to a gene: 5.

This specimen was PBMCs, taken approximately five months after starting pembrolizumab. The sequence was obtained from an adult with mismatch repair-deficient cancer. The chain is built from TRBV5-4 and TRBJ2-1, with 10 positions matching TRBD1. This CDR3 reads CASRRDRGVNEQFF. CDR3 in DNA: TGTGCCAGCAGGCGGGACAGGGGAGTCAATGAGCAGTTCTTC.